The source of this TCR beta chain is a study of blood T cells in healthy people across ages. This clonotype was observed at least ten times. Through a sample-barcoded 5' primer and a J-beta primer mix, a second PCR was run for roughly 6 to 11 cycles. Each CDR3 protein is one row after TCRdb ran MiXCR on the 5' RACE reads. The sample includes around 690,000 distinct CDR3 sequences, 58% of them seen just once. The germline gives CDR1 KGHSH, CDR2 LQKENI. This CDR3 has 13 residues. The ends were cut back, 1 base at V and 2 bases at J, with 5 bases in the middle. The TCR sequence derives from a man aged 55 to 70 in good health. The sequenced sample consisted of blood. V and J are TRBV18 and TRBJ2-5; the D gene is possibly TRBD1 (5 bases). Here the CDR3 DNA reads TGTGCCAGCTCACCACGACAGCAAGAGACCCAGTACTTC. As protein: CASSPRQQETQYF.